The 14 T cell receptor beta chains below were found in one sample sequenced in a study of blood T cell repertoires in COVID-19. The data were produced by immunoSEQ multiplex PCR, yet TCRdb's version contains in-frame clones alone and is incomplete. Altogether tens of thousands of clones are present, about four fifths being singletons, with the ten largest covering nearly 5%. Source material: peripheral blood. The receptors stem from a human donor in a cohort sampled during active COVID-19.

V is TRBV7-9 and J is TRBJ2-7; 7 bases fit TRBD1. CDR1 and CDR2 from the germline V gene are SEHNR and FQNEAQ (reference sequence). The CDR3 is made up of 16 amino acids. V gave up 3 bases and J gave up 0 bases; unmatched junction bases: 8. CDR3: CASSFAPGGPSYEQYF. In DNA, the CDR3 is TGTGCCAGCAGCTTCGCGCCAGGGGGTCCCTCCTACGAGCAGTACTTC.

This clone was counted only a few times. V usage is TRBV27 and J usage is TRBJ1-1, with no clear D. The CDR3 extends over 14 amino acids. Deletions cut 4 bases from V and 5 bases from J, with 14 bases between. Germline CDR1 reads MNHEY; CDR2 reads SMNVEV (reference sequence). CDR3 region: CASSSSPVGTEAFF. The CDR3 region has the DNA TGTGCCAGCAGTTCCAGTCCGGTCGGGACTGAAGCTTTCTTT.

The chain carries TRBV7-9 and TRBJ2-7; D call uncertain. The germline CDR1 and CDR2 sequences are SEHNR and FQNEAQ (reference sequence). Trimming stripped 4 bases from V and 3 bases from J, with 7 bases between. The CDR3 loop spans 12 amino acids. In DNA, the CDR3 is TGTGCCAGCAGCTCCTACAGCTACGAGCAGTACTTC. Translating gives CASSSYSYEQYF.

This rearrangement joins TRBV7-2 to TRBJ2-7; 9 bases map to TRBD2. The CDR3 is made up of 15 amino acids. The V gene's germline CDR1 is SGHTA and CDR2 FQGNSA. With V trimmed by 2 bases and J by 5 bases, 7 bases remained unmatched. CDR3 protein: CASSLSGGRADEQYF. The CDR3 DNA is TGTGCCAGCAGCTTATCAGGCGGGAGGGCCGACGAGCAGTACTTC.

The chain couples TRBV6-6 to TRBJ1-2; D ambiguous. V was cut by 0 bases and J by 1 base, with 12 bases left in between. CDR3 length equals 16 residues. CDR1 is MNHNY, CDR2 SVGAGI, per germline (reference sequence). CDR3 sequence reads: CASSYSYFPLNYGYTF. The CDR3 DNA reads as TGTGCCAGCAGTTACTCTTATTTTCCCCTTAACTATGGCTACACCTTC.

This rearrangement joins TRBV12-2 to TRBJ1-4; the table gives TRBD1 as D, unverified against the DNA. TRBV12-2 is a pseudogene segment. This CDR3 is built from 17 residues. As DNA, the CDR3 is TGTGCAAGTAGAAGGGGCCCCCTTCGGACCACCGTAAGAGATTTAGTATTT. It translates to CASRRGPLRTTVRDLVF.

The J gene is TRBJ1-4, the V gene TRBV5-5; TRBD1 might be the D (5 bases). CDR1 and CDR2 (germline): SGHKS, YYEKEE (reference sequence). The CDR3 loop spans 18 amino acids. The V end lost 0 bases, the J end lost 1 base, and 16 bases lay between the germline ends. The CDR3 DNA follows: TGTGCCAGCAGCTTGGGTTACGGGGGAATTTTAACTAATGAAAAACTGTTTTTT. Translating it yields CASSLGYGGILTNEKLFF.

The chain recombines TRBV6-6 with TRBJ2-6, with D possibly being TRBD1 (5 bases). V lost 6 bases and J lost 5, with 17 bases in between. Per the germline V gene, CDR1 is MNHNY and CDR2 is SVGAGI (reference sequence). CDR3 length: 16 amino acids. In DNA, the CDR3 is TGTGCCAGCAGCTTAGACAGCGCGACCAGGGCCAACGTCCTGACTTTC. Encoded protein: CASSLDSATRANVLTF.

The chain recombines TRBV19 with TRBJ2-6; D call uncertain. Germline V CDR1 and CDR2: LNHDA, SQIVND (reference sequence). The germline V and J ends were trimmed by 1 base and 0 bases, with 4 bases remaining between them. CDR3 length: 15 residues. CDR3 nucleotide sequence: TGTGCCAGTAGTATAGGGCTCTCTGGGGCCAACGTCCTGACTTTC. The encoded protein is CASSIGLSGANVLTF. Combining the CDR3 with reference TRBV19 and TRBJ2-6 gives the whole variable domain DGGITQSPKYLFRKEGQNVTLSCEQNLNHDAMYWYRQDPGQGLRLIYYSQIVNDFQKGDIAEGYSVSREKKESFPLTVTSAQKNPTAFYLCASSIGLSGANVLTFGAGSRLTVL.

This chain joins TRBV6-5 and TRBJ2-7, with D hard to call. The ends were cut back, 5 bases at V and 4 bases at J, with 15 bases in the middle. This CDR3 has 14 amino acids. CDR1 MNHEY and CDR2 SVGAGI come from the germline V gene. CDR3 DNA: TGTGCCAGCAGTCCTCCCTCCACAGCTTACGAGCAGTACTTC. Encoded protein: CASSPPSTAYEQYF.

The rearrangement links TRBV18 to TRBJ1-2, with unresolved D. Germline V CDR1 and CDR2: KGHSH, LQKENI. Trimming took off 3 bases at V and 3 bases at J, with 20 bases between the two ends. The CDR3 covers 17 residues. The CDR3 spells CASSPTGDWGRDYGYTF. CDR3 nucleotide sequence: TGTGCCAGCTCACCGACCGGGGATTGGGGTAGAGACTATGGCTACACCTTC.

By frequency in the sample, this clone is medium-sized (0.01 to 0.1%). Different DNA sequences within this sample yield the same CDR3. The CDR3 DNA reads as TGTGCCAGCAGCCCCGGGGGGCGGTATGGCTACACCTTC. Protein: CASSPGGRYGYTF. This rearrangement joins TRBV3-1 (or the pseudogene TRBV3-2) to TRBJ1-2, with D possibly TRBD1 on 6 matching bases. Trimming pared 4 bases from V and 5 bases from J, leaving 11 bases between. Germline V gene lookup returns CDR1 LGHDT and CDR2 YNNKEL (reference sequence). This CDR3 contains 13 residues.

V is TRBV4-1 and J is TRBJ2-7; D not certain. Germline loops: CDR1 MGHRA, CDR2 YSYEKL. V dropped 1 base and J dropped 3 bases, with 7 bases sitting between them. This CDR3 region has 13 residues. CDR3 sequence: CASSQGSSYEQYF. The CDR3 DNA follows: TGCGCCAGCAGCCAAGGGAGCAGCTACGAGCAGTACTTC.

The gene calls are TRBV7-2 and TRBJ2-7, with 7 bases lining up with TRBD1. This CDR3 comprises 16 residues. The germline gives CDR1 SGHTA, CDR2 FQGNSA. Trimming took 5 bases from V and 11 from J; bases not matched to a gene: 21. In DNA, the CDR3 is TGTGCCAGCAGCCCTAGAGGGACAGTAATGTCCCTTTCGAAGTACTTC. As protein: CASSPRGTVMSLSKYF.